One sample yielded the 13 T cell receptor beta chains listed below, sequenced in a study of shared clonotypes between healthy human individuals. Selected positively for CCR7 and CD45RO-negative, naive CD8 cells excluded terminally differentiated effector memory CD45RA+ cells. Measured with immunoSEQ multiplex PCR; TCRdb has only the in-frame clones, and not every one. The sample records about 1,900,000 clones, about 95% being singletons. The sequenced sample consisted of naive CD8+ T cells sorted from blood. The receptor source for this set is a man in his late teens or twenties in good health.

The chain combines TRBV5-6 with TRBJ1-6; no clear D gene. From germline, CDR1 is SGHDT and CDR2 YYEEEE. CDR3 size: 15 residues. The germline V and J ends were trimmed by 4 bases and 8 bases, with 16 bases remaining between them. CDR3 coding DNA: TGTGCCAGCAGCCACCAAAGGCCGGGGTATTCACCCCTCCACTTT. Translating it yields CASSHQRPGYSPLHF.

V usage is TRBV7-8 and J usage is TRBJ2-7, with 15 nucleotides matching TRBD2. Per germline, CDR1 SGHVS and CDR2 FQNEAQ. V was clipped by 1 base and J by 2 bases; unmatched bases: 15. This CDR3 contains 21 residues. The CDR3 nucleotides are TGTGCCAGCAGCTTAGTCCGACAGGGACTAGCGGGAGGTCTCCGGACCTACGAGCAGTACTTC. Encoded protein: CASSLVRQGLAGGLRTYEQYF.

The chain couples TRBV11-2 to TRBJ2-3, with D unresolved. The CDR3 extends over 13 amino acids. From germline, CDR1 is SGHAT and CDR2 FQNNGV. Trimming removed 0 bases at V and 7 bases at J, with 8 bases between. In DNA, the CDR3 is TGTGCCAGCAGCTTAGAGCCGGCCTATACGCAGTATTTT. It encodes CASSLEPAYTQYF.

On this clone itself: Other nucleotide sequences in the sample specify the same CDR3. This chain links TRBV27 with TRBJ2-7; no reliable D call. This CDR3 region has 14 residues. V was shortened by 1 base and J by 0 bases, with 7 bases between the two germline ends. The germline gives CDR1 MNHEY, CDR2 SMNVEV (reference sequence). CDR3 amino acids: CASSLWGSSYEQYF. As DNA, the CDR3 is TGTGCCAGCAGTTTATGGGGTAGCTCCTACGAGCAGTACTTC.

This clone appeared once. The CDR3 sequence: CASSSVQGGHQPQHF. In nucleotides, the CDR3 is TGTGCCAGCTCGTCGGTACAGGGAGGGCATCAGCCCCAGCATTTT. The gene calls are TRBV6-5 and TRBJ1-5; D perhaps matches TRBD1 (6 bases). The germline V and J ends were trimmed by 8 bases and 5 bases, with 19 bases remaining between them. The CDR3 runs to 15 residues. CDR1 is MNHEY and CDR2 is SVGAGI in the germline V gene.

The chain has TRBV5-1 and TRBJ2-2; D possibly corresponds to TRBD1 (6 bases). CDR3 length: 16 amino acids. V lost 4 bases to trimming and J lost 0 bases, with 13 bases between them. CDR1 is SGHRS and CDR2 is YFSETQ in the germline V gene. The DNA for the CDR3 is TGCGCCAGCAGCCCTCACAGGGCCGCGAACACCGGGGAGCTGTTTTTT. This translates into CASSPHRAANTGELFF.

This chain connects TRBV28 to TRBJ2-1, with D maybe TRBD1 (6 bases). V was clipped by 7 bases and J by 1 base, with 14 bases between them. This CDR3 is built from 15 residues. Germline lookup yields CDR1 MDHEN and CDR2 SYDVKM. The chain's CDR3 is CASTLRGGSYNEQFF. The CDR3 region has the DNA TGTGCCAGCACTCTCAGAGGGGGATCCTACAATGAGCAGTTCTTC.

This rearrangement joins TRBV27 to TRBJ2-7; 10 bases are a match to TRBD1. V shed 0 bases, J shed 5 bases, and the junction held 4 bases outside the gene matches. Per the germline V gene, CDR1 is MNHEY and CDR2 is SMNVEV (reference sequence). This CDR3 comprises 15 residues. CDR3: CASSLSPGQGNEQYF. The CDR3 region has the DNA TGTGCCAGCAGTTTATCGCCGGGACAGGGGAACGAGCAGTACTTC.

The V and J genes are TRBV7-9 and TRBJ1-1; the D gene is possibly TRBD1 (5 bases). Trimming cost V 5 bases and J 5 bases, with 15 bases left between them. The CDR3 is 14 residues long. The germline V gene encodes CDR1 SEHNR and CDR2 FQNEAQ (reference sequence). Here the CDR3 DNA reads TGTGCCAGCAGCCCGCGGGGGGGTCCTACTGAAGCTTTCTTT. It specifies CASSPRGGPTEAFF.

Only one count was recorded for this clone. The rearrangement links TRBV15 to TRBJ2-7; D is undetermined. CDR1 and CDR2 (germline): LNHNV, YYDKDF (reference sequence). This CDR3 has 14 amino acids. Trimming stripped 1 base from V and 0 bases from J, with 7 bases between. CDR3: CATSRVENSYEQYF. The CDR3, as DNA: TGTGCCACCAGCAGAGTGGAAAACTCCTACGAGCAGTACTTC. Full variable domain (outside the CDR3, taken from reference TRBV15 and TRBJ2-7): DAMVIQNPRYQVTQFGKPVTLSCSQTLNHNVMYWYQQKSSQAPKLLFHYYDKDFNNEADTPDNFQSRRPNTSFCFLDIRSPGLGDTAMYLCATSRVENSYEQYFGPGTRLTVT.

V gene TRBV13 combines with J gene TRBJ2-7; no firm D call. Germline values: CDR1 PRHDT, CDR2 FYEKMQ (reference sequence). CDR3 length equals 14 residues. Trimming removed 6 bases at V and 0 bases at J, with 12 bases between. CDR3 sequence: CASRTTGSSYEQYF. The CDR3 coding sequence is TGTGCCAGCAGGACGACTGGAAGCTCCTACGAGCAGTACTTC.

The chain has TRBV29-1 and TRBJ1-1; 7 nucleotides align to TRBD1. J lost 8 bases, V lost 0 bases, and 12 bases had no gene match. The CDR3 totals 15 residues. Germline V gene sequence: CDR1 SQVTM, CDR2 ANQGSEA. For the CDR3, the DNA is TGCAGCGTTGAAGATTTTGGAGGGGGCAGCTCCGAAGCTTTCTTT. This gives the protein CSVEDFGGGSSEAFF.

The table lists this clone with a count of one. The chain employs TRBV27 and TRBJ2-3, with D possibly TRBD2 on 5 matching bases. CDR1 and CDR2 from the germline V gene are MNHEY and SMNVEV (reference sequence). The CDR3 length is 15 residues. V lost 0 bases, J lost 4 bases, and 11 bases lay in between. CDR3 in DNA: TGTGCCAGCAGTTTATCCCCTAGCTCCGCAGATACGCAGTATTTT. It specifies CASSLSPSSADTQYF.